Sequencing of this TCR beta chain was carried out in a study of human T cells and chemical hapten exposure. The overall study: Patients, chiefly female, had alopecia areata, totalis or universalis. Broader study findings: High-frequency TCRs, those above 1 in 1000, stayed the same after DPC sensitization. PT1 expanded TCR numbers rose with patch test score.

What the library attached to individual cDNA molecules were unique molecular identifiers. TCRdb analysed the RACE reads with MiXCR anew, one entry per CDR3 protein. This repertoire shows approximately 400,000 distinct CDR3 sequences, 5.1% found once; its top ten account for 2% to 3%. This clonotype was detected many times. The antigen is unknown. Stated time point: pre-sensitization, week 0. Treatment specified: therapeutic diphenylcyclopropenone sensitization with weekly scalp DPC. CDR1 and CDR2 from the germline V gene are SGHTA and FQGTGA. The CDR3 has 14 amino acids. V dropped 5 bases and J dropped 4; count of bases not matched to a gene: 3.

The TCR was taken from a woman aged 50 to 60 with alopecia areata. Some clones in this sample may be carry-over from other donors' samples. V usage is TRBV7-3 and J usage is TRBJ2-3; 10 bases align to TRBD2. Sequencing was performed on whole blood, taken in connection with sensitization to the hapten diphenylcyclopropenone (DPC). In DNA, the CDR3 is TGTGCCAGCAGCCCAGCGGGGGGGCCAGATACGCAGTATTTT. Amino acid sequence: CASSPAGGPDTQYF. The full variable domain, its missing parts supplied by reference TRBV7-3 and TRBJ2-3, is GAGVSQTPSNKVTEKGKYVELRCDPISGHTALYWYRQSLGQGPEFLIYFQGTGAADDSGLPNDRFFAVRPEGSVSTLKIQRTERGDSAVYLCASSPAGGPDTQYFGPGTRLTVL.